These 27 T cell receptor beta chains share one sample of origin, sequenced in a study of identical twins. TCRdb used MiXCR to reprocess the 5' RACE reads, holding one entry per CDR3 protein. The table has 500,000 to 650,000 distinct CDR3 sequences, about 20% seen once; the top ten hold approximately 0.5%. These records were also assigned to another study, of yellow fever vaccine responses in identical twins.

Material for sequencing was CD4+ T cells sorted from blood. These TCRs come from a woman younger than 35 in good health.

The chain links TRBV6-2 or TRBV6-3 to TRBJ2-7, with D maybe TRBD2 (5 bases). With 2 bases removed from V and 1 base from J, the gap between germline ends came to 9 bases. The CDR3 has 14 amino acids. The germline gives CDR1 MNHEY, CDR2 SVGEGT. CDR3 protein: CASSYPRGSYEQYF. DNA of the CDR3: TGTGCCAGCAGTTACCCCCGGGGATCCTACGAGCAGTACTTC.

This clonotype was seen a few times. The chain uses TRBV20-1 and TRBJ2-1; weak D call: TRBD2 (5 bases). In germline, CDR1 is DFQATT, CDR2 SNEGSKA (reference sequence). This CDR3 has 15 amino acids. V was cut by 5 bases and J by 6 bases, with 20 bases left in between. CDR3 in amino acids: CSAFPRDGVSNEQFF. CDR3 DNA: TGCAGTGCTTTCCCCCGGGATGGCGTCTCCAATGAGCAGTTCTTC.

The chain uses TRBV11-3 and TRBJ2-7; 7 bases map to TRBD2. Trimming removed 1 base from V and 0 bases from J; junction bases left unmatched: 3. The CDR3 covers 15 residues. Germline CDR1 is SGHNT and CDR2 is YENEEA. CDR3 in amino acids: CASSLVRESSYEQYF. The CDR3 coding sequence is TGTGCCAGCAGCTTAGTGCGGGAGAGCTCCTACGAGCAGTACTTC.

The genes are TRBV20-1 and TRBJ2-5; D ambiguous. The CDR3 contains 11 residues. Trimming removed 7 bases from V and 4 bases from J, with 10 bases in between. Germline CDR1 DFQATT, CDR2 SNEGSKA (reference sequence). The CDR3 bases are TGCAGTGTCGCCATGGGAGAGACCCAGTACTTC. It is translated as CSVAMGETQYF.

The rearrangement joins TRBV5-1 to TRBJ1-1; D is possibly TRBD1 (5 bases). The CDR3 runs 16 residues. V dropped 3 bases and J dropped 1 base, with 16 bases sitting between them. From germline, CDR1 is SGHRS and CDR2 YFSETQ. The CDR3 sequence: CASSSGAGRGNTEAFF. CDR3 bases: TGCGCCAGCAGCTCTGGGGCGGGTCGGGGGAACACTGAAGCTTTCTTT.

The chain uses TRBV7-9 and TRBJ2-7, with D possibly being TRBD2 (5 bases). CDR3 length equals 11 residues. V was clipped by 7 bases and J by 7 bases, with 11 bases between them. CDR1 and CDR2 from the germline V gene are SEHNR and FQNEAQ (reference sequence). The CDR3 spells CASTSGGEQYF. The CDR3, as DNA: TGTGCCAGCACCTCCGGCGGGGAGCAGTACTTC.

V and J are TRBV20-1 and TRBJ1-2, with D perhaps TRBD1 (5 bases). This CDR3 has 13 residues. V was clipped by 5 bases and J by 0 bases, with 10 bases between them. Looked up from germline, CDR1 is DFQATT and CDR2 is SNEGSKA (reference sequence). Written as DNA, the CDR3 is TGCAGTGCTGGGGACGGGCCTAACTATGGCTACACCTTC. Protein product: CSAGDGPNYGYTF.

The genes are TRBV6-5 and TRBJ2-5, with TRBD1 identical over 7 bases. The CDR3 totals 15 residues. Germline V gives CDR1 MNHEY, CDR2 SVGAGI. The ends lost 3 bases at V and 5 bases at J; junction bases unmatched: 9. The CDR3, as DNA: TGTGCCAGCAGTTATGGGGACAGCAGGATGGAGACCCAGTACTTC. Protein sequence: CASSYGDSRMETQYF.

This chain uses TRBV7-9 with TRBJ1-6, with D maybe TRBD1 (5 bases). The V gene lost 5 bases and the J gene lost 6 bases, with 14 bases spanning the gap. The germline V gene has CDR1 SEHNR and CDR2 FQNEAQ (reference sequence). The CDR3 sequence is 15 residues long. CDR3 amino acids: CASSVSGTVNSPLHF. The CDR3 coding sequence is TGTGCCAGCAGCGTTTCCGGGACTGTTAATTCACCCCTCCACTTT.

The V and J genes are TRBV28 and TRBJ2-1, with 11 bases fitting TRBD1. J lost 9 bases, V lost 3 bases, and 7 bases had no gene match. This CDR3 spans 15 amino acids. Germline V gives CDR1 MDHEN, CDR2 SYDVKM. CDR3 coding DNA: TGTGCCAGCAGTTTGGGGACAGGGGGTCGGGGTGAGCAGTTCTTC. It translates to CASSLGTGGRGEQFF. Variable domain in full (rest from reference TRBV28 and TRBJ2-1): DVKVTQSSRYLVKRTGEKVFLECVQDMDHENMFWYRQDPGLGLRLIYFSYDVKMKEKGDIPEGYSVSREKKERFSLILESASTNQTSMYLCASSLGTGGRGEQFFGPGTRLTVL.

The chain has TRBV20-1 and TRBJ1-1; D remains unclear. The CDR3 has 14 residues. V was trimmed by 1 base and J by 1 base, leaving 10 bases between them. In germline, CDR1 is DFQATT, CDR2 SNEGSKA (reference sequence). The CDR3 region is CSARVTQTNTEAFF. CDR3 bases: TGCAGTGCTAGAGTCACACAGACGAACACTGAAGCTTTCTTT.

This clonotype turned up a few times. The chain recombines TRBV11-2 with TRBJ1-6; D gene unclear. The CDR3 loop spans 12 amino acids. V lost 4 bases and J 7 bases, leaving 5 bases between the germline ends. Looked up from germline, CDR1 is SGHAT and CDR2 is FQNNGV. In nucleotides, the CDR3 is TGTGCCAGCAGCTCGCAGAATTCACCCCTCCACTTT. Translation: CASSSQNSPLHF.

The CDR3 DNA reads as TGTGCCAGCAGCTTAATTGCCCTGAGGTTCGATGAGCAGTTCTTC. Encoded protein: CASSLIALRFDEQFF. The chain uses TRBV7-8 and TRBJ2-1; D not resolved. V shed 2 bases and J shed 8 bases, with 16 bases lying between them. The CDR3 totals 15 residues. The V gene's germline CDR1 is SGHVS and CDR2 FQNEAQ.

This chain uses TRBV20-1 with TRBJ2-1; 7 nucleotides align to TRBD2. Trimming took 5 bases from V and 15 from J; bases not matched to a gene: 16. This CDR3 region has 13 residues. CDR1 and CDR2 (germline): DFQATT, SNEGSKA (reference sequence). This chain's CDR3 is CSAAYGPGTIAFF. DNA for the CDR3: TGCAGTGCTGCCTACGGACCGGGGACTATTGCGTTCTTC.

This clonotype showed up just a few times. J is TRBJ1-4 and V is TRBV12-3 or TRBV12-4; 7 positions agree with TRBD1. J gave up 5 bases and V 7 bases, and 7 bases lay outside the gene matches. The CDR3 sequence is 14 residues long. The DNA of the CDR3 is TGTGCCAGCAATCCGGGACAGCAAAATGAAAAACTGTTTTTT. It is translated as CASNPGQQNEKLFF.

The CDR3: CASSVDGPSGNTIYF. CDR3 in DNA: TGTGCCAGCAGCGTAGACGGCCCCTCTGGAAACACCATATATTTT. The gene calls are TRBV2 and TRBJ1-3; D is unclear. The CDR3 has 15 amino acids. Trimming took off 6 bases at V and 0 bases at J, with 12 bases between the two ends. Germline V gives CDR1 SNHLY, CDR2 FYNNEI.

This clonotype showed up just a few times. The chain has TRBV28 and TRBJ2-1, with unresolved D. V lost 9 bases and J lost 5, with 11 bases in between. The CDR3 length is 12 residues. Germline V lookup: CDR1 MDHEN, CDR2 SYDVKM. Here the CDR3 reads CASRSTHNEQFF. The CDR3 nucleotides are TGTGCCAGTCGTTCGACCCACAATGAGCAGTTCTTC.

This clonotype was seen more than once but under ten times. This CDR3 is CASKQDHNTEAFF. In DNA, the CDR3 is TGCGCCAGCAAACAGGACCATAATACTGAAGCTTTCTTT. This chain connects TRBV5-1 to TRBJ1-1, with TRBD1 as a possible D gene (5 bases). Trimming took 6 bases from V and 5 from J, leaving 14 bases between them. Germline-derived CDR1 and CDR2 are SGHRS and YFSETQ. The CDR3 has 13 amino acids.

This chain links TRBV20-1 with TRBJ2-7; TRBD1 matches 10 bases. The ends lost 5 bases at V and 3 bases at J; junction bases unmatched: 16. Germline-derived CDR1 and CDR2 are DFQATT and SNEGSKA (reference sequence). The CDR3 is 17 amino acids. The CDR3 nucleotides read TGCAGTGCTTCTTATCCGGGACAGGGGTTCGCGATCTACGAGCAGTACTTC. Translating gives CSASYPGQGFAIYEQYF.

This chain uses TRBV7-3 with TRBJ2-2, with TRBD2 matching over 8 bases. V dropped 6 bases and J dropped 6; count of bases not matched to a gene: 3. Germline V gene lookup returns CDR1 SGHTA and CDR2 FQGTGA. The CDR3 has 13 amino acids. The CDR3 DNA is TGTGCCAGCAGTGCGGGGGGCGCCGGGGAGCTGTTTTTT. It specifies CASSAGGAGELFF.

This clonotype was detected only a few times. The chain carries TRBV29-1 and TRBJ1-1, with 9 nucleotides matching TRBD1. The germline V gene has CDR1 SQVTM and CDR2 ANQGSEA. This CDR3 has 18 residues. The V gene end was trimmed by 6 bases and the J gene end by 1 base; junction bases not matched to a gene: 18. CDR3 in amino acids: CSVGATGGRVSANTEAFF. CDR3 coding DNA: TGCAGCGTGGGGGCGACAGGGGGAAGGGTGAGTGCGAACACTGAAGCTTTCTTT.

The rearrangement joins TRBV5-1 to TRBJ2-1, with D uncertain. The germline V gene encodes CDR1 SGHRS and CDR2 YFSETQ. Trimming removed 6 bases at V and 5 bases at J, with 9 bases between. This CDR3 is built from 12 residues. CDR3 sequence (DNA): TGCGCCAGCACCCTGGGCGACAATGAGCAGTTCTTC. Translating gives CASTLGDNEQFF.

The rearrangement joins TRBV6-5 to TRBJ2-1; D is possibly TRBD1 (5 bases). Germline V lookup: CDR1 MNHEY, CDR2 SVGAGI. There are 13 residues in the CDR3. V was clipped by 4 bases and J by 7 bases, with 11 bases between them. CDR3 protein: CASSSNNRNEQFF. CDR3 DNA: TGTGCCAGCAGTTCCAACAACAGGAATGAGCAGTTCTTC.

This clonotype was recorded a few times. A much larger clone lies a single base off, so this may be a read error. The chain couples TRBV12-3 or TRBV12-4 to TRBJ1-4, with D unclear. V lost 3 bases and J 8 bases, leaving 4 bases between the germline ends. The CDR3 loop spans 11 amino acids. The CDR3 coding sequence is TGTGCCAGCAGTTTTAAGGAAAAACTGTTTTTT. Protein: CASSFKEKLFF.

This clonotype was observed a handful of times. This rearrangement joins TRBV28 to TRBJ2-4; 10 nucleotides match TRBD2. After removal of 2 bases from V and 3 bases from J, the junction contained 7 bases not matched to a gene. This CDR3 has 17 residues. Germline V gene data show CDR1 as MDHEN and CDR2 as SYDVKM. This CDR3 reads CASSLAAGGPVKNIQYF. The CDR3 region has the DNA TGTGCCAGCAGTTTAGCAGCGGGGGGGCCGGTCAAAAACATTCAGTACTTC.

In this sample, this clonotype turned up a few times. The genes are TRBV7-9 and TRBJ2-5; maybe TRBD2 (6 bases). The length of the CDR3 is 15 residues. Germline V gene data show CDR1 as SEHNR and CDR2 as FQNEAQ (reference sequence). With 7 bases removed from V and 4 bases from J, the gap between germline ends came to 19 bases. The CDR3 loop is CASTQLPGDRETQYF. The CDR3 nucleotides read TGTGCCAGCACCCAACTGCCGGGGGATCGAGAGACCCAGTACTTC.

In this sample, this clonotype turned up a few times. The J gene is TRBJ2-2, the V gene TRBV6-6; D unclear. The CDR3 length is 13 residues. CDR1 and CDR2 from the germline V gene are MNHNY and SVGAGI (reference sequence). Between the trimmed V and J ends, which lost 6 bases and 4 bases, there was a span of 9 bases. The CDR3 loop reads CASSPHSTGELFF. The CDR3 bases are TGTGCCAGCAGCCCCCACTCCACCGGGGAGCTGTTTTTT.